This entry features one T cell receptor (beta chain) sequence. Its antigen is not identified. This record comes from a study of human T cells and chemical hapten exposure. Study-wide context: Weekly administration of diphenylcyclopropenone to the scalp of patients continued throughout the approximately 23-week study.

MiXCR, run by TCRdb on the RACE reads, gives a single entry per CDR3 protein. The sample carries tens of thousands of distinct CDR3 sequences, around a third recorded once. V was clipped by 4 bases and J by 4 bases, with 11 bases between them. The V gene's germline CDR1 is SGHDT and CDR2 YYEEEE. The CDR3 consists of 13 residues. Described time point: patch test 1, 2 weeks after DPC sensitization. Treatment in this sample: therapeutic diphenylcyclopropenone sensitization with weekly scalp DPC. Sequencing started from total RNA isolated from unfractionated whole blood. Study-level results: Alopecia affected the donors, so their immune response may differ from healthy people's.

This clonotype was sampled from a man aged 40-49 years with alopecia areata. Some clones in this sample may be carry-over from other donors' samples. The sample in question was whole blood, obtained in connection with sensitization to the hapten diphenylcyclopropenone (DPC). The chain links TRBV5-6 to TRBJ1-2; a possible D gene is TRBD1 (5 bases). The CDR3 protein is CASSATVLYGYTF. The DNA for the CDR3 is TGTGCCAGCAGCGCGACAGTCCTCTATGGCTACACCTTC.